One TCR beta chain is described in this entry. The antigen is unknown. Germline is not matched at one junction end, which may reflect a read error. The table came from immunoSEQ multiplex PCR; TCRdb's copy has only in-frame clones and leaves some out. This sample has approximately 3,700 clones, with over 80% found just once. The data were obtained in a study of T cells and Merkel cell carcinoma outcomes. Notes on the study in general: Repertoire plus T-cell density reportedly predicted Merkel cell carcinoma outcomes.

The receptor was isolated from a human donor with Merkel cell carcinoma. The sequencing sample was made of tumor tissue from Merkel cell carcinoma.

Here the CDR3 reads CASNQGGYSNQPQHF. The CDR3 nucleotides are TGCGCCAGCAACCAAGGGGGGTATAGCAATCAGCCCCAGCATTTT. The chain joins TRBV4-1 to TRBJ1-5; TRBD1 might be the D (6 bases). The CDR3 is 15 residues long. Germline CDR1 is MGHRA and CDR2 is YSYEKL.